Below are 25 T cell receptor beta chains sequenced from a single sample in a study of T cell repertoires in cytomegalovirus infection. TCRdb fed the reads into MiXCR, producing one record per CDR3 protein. The sample includes hundreds of thousands of distinct CDR3 sequences, about 5.9% seen only once; the top ten take about 6.3%. The sequenced sample consisted of PBMCs. All receptors come from a human donor in good health (CMV status not recorded). Some clones in this sample may be carry-over from other donors' samples.

This clonotype was seen repeatedly, ten times or more. This sequence joins TRBV7-6 and TRBJ2-1; D is unclear. Germline V gene sequence: CDR1 SGHVS, CDR2 FNYEAQ. Trimming pared 2 bases from V and 0 bases from J, leaving 5 bases between. The CDR3 is 14 residues long. The CDR3 loop reads CASSLRPSYNEQFF. CDR3 sequence (DNA): TGTGCCAGCAGCTTAAGGCCCTCCTACAATGAGCAGTTCTTC.

This clonotype showed up many times. V and J are TRBV7-2 and TRBJ1-1; D may be TRBD1 (6 bases). Germline V lookup: CDR1 SGHTA, CDR2 FQGNSA. The CDR3 sequence is 16 residues long. Trimming pared 1 base from V and 6 bases from J, leaving 18 bases between. The CDR3 loop reads CASSLGLQGFGAEAFF. The DNA for the CDR3 is TGTGCCAGCAGCTTAGGTTTACAGGGATTTGGGGCTGAAGCTTTCTTT.

Ten or more counts support this clonotype. The chain combines TRBV7-2 with TRBJ1-1; no definite D call. V was shortened by 4 bases and J by 4 bases, with 4 bases between the two germline ends. Germline V gene data show CDR1 as SGHTA and CDR2 as FQGNSA. This CDR3 has 11 residues. CDR3 in DNA: TGTGCCAGCAGCTCCACCACTGAAGCTTTCTTT. Amino acids: CASSSTTEAFF.

The sample holds a few counts of this clonotype. The rearrangement joins TRBV10-3 to TRBJ1-5; D possibly corresponds to TRBD1 (6 bases). The CDR3 is made up of 15 amino acids. V gave up 6 bases and J gave up 4 bases, with 16 bases separating them. Looked up from germline, CDR1 is ENHRY and CDR2 is SYGVKD. The CDR3 DNA is TGTGCCATCAGCCCTATAGATCAGGGGAATCAGCCCCAGCATTTT. This encodes CAISPIDQGNQPQHF.

The sample holds many counts of this clonotype. This chain joins TRBV30 and TRBJ1-4; unclear D gene. Germline CDR1 GTSNPN, CDR2 SVGIG (reference sequence). V shed 2 bases and J shed 8 bases, with 6 bases lying between them. The CDR3 extends over 11 amino acids. The CDR3 here is CAWSYMEKLFF. The CDR3 DNA follows: TGTGCCTGGAGTTACATGGAAAAACTGTTTTTT.

This clonotype came up many times. The chain uses TRBV11-2 and TRBJ2-2; 8 bases align to TRBD2. CDR1 and CDR2 (germline): SGHAT, FQNNGV. Trimming cost V 4 bases and J 1 base; bases outside gene matches: 2. The CDR3 has 15 amino acids. CDR3 in DNA: TGTGCCAGCAGCTATACTAGCGGGAACACCGGGGAGCTGTTTTTT. Translated, it gives CASSYTSGNTGELFF.

This clonotype was seen many times. The chain uses TRBV7-2 and TRBJ2-2; TRBD1 aligns across 7 bases. Per germline, CDR1 SGHTA and CDR2 FQGNSA. Unmatched junction bases numbered 8, after V lost 5 bases and J lost 5 bases. The CDR3 is 15 amino acids. The DNA for the CDR3 is TGTGCCAGCAGCCTCCGGGACAGCAGTACCGGGGAGCTGTTTTTT. This gives the protein CASSLRDSSTGELFF.

This clonotype was seen many times. V and J are TRBV7-8 and TRBJ2-1; 12 nucleotides align to TRBD2. The junction had 8 bases not matched to a gene; V was cut back by 0 bases and J by 8 bases. The CDR3 runs to 17 residues. Looked up from germline, CDR1 is SGHVS and CDR2 is FQNEAQ. CDR3 coding DNA: TGTGCCAGCAGCTTAGCGGGTCTAGCGGGGGGGCGTTATGAGCAGTTCTTC. Protein product: CASSLAGLAGGRYEQFF.

This clonotype was recorded many times. The rearrangement joins TRBV9 to TRBJ1-6; perhaps TRBD1 as D (5 bases). In germline, CDR1 is SGDLS, CDR2 YYNGEE. Trimming took 1 base from V and 3 from J, leaving 8 bases between them. There are 15 residues in the CDR3. In DNA form, the CDR3 reads TGTGCCAGCAGCGTAACAGGATTCTATAATTCACCCCTCCACTTT. Translated: CASSVTGFYNSPLHF.

This clonotype was found many times. The chain is built from TRBV7-8 and TRBJ1-6, with TRBD1 as a possible D gene (5 bases). Trimming removed 7 bases at V and 5 bases at J, with 18 bases between. CDR3 length: 16 amino acids. Germline V CDR1 and CDR2: SGHVS, FQNEAQ. The DNA of the CDR3 is TGTGCCAGCACCTCAAGGGAGGGGCCTAATAATTCACCCCTCCACTTT. Residues: CASTSREGPNNSPLHF.

The V call is TRBV19, the J call TRBJ2-5; 8 nucleotides match TRBD2. CDR1 and CDR2 (germline): LNHDA, SQIVND (reference sequence). This CDR3 contains 15 residues. Losses at the gene ends were 4 bases for V and 2 bases for J; bases not matched to a gene: 6. The chain's CDR3 is CASSKISGGQETQYF. In DNA form, the CDR3 reads TGTGCCAGTAGTAAAATCAGCGGGGGACAAGAGACCCAGTACTTC.

In this sample, this clonotype turned up many times. The chain uses TRBV7-2 and TRBJ2-6; TRBD1 matches 7 bases. The CDR3 runs 18 residues. The V and J ends lost 4 bases and 2 bases, in that order; junction bases with no gene match: 11. Germline CDR1 reads SGHTA; CDR2 reads FQGNSA. This CDR3 is CASSSTQGSMTGANVLTF. The CDR3 DNA reads as TGTGCCAGCAGCTCAACACAGGGGTCGATGACTGGGGCCAACGTCCTGACTTTC.

This clonotype came up once. A read error may explain this, as a much larger clone is one base away. This sequence joins TRBV20-1 and TRBJ1-5; D ambiguous. Germline V CDR1 and CDR2: DFQATT, SNEGSKA (reference sequence). The CDR3 runs 16 residues. CDR3 bases: TGCAGTGCTAGAGATGGAGGGAAAAACCAAAATCAGCACCAGCATTTT. Encoded protein: CSARDGGKNQNQHQHF.

This clonotype was recorded a few times. J is TRBJ1-5 and V is TRBV6-2 or TRBV6-3; D gene unclear. V was trimmed by 2 bases and J by 4 bases, leaving 12 bases between them. This CDR3 contains 15 residues. The germline gives CDR1 MNHEY, CDR2 SVGEGT. The chain's CDR3 is CASSYAAERNQPQHF. The CDR3 DNA reads TGTGCCAGCAGTTACGCGGCAGAGAGGAATCAGCCCCAGCATTTT.

The rearrangement uses TRBV2 and TRBJ2-1; D is unclear. This CDR3 contains 11 residues. With 9 bases removed from V and 9 bases from J, the gap between germline ends came to 12 bases. Germline values: CDR1 SNHLY, CDR2 FYNNEI. The CDR3 DNA is TGTGCCAGTTCCACCGGCCTTGAGCAGTTCTTC. Its translation is CASSTGLEQFF. The variable domain in full, completed from reference TRBV2 and TRBJ2-1, reads EPEVTQTPSHQVTQMGQEVILRCVPISNHLYFYWYRQILGQKVEFLVSFYNNEISEKSEIFDDQFSVERPDGSNFTLKIRSTKLEDSAMYFCASSTGLEQFFGPGTRLTVL.

This clonotype was detected many times. The chain is built from TRBV29-1 and TRBJ1-4, with unresolved D. The CDR3 contains 14 residues. V lost 4 bases and J lost 2, with 11 bases in between. Germline assignment: CDR1 SQVTM and CDR2 ANQGSEA. The CDR3 bases are TGCAGCGTTGTGGGGATCAGCACTAATGAAAAACTGTTTTTT. The encoded protein is CSVVGISTNEKLFF.

In its sample, this clonotype was seen many times. This rearrangement joins TRBV2 to TRBJ1-2; 9 nucleotides match TRBD1. This CDR3 region has 13 residues. The germline gives CDR1 SNHLY, CDR2 FYNNEI. The J segment lost 4 bases and the V segment lost 7 bases, leaving 4 bases of the junction unmatched. CDR3 nucleotides: TGTGCCAGCAAGGACAGGGGCCCCTATGGCTACACCTTC. It is translated as CASKDRGPYGYTF.

The chain has TRBV9 and TRBJ1-1; a possible D gene is TRBD1 (6 bases). The germline V gene encodes CDR1 SGDLS and CDR2 YYNGEE. V was pared by 0 bases and J by 5 bases, with 11 bases between. This CDR3 contains 14 residues. The CDR3 loop is CASSVAPQGTEAFF. CDR3 bases: TGTGCCAGCAGCGTAGCCCCGCAGGGGACTGAAGCTTTCTTT.

This clonotype was observed at least ten times. This rearrangement joins TRBV20-1 to TRBJ2-7, with D possibly TRBD2 on 6 matching bases. The germline V and J ends were trimmed by 2 bases and 1 base, with 21 bases remaining between them. The CDR3 is 17 residues long. Germline CDR1 reads DFQATT; CDR2 reads SNEGSKA (reference sequence). CDR3 sequence reads: CSARLRPRDAGSYEQYF. In DNA, the CDR3 is TGCAGTGCTAGACTCCGACCCCGGGACGCGGGATCCTACGAGCAGTACTTC.

In this sample, this clonotype turned up many times. The chain links TRBV27 to TRBJ2-7; maybe TRBD1 (5 bases). The CDR3 covers 13 residues. The V gene lost 6 bases and the J gene lost 2 bases, with 11 bases spanning the gap. Germline V CDR1 and CDR2: MNHEY, SMNVEV (reference sequence). The CDR3 DNA is TGTGCCAGCAGCCGACAGATAACCTACGAGCAGTACTTC. Amino acid sequence: CASSRQITYEQYF.

In its sample, this clonotype was seen many times. CDR3 sequence: CASSAMTVVRNSPLHF. In nucleotides, the CDR3 is TGTGCCAGCAGTGCGATGACTGTAGTTCGTAATTCACCCCTCCACTTT. V and J are TRBV12-3 or TRBV12-4 and TRBJ1-6; D is uncertain. This CDR3 spans 16 amino acids. With 5 bases removed from V and 6 bases from J, the gap between germline ends came to 17 bases.

This clonotype occurred a few times. V gene TRBV20-1 combines with J gene TRBJ2-1, with 9 bases aligning to TRBD1. The CDR3 length is 19 residues. Germline values: CDR1 DFQATT, CDR2 SNEGSKA (reference sequence). With 0 bases clipped from V and 9 bases from J, the junction kept 21 bases outside the gene matches. CDR3 region: CSARDTGTGWISGIGEQFF. In DNA form, the CDR3 reads TGCAGTGCTAGAGATACGGGGACAGGGTGGATCAGTGGCATAGGTGAGCAGTTCTTC.

This clonotype was seen ten or more times. V usage is TRBV13 and J usage is TRBJ2-1; TRBD1 matches 9 bases. The CDR3 contains 15 residues. The trim removed 4 bases at V and 3 bases at J, leaving 4 bases unmatched. Germline V CDR1 and CDR2: PRHDT, FYEKMQ (reference sequence). The CDR3, as DNA: TGTGCCAGCAGCTCCGACAGGGGGGTCTACAATGAGCAGTTCTTC. It codes for CASSSDRGVYNEQFF.

Worth noting for this clonotype: It may be a read error: a sequence one base away is much more abundant. The chain joins TRBV12-3 or TRBV12-4 to TRBJ1-2; 12 bases fit TRBD1. The CDR3 loop spans 15 amino acids. The CDR3 DNA sequence: TGTGCCGGCAGTTTGTGGGGACAGGGGGCCTATGGCTACACCTTC. Its translation: CAGSLWGQGAYGYTF.

CDR3 nucleotide sequence: TGTGCCAGCGGTGTCCACGGGGAGTCTAATGAAAAACTGTTTTTT. Translated, it gives CASGVHGESNEKLFF. The V and J genes are TRBV25-1 and TRBJ1-4; D not resolved. The V end lost 8 bases, the J end lost 3 bases, and 16 bases lay between the germline ends. The CDR3 covers 15 residues. The germline CDR1 and CDR2 sequences are MGHDK and SYGVNS.